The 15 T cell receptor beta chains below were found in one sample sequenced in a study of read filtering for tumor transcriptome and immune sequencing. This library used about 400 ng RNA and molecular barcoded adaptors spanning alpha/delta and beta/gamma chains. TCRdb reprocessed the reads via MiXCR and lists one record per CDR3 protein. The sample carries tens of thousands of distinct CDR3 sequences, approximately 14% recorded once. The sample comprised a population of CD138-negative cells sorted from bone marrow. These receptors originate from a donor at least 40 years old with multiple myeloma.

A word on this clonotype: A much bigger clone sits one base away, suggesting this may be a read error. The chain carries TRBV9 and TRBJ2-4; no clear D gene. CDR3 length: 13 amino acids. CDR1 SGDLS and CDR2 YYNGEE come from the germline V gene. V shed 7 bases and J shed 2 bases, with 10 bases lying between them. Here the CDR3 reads CASRTRPKNIQYF. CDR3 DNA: TGTGCCAGCCGCACTCGGCCCAAAAACATTCAGTACTTC.

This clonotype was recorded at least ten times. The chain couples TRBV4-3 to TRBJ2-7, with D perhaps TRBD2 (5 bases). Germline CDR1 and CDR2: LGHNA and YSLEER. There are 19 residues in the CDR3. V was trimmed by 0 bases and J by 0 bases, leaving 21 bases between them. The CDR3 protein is CASSQDPLRGTFDSYEQYF. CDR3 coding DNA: TGCGCCAGCAGCCAAGACCCCCTCCGGGGAACTTTCGACTCCTACGAGCAGTACTTC.

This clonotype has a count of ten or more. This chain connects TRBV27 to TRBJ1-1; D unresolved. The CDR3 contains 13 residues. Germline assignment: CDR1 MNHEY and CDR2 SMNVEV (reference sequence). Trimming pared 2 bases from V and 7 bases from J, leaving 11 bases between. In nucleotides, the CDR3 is TGTGCCAGCAGTTTAAAGGTCAGCCGTGAAGCTTTCTTT. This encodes CASSLKVSREAFF.

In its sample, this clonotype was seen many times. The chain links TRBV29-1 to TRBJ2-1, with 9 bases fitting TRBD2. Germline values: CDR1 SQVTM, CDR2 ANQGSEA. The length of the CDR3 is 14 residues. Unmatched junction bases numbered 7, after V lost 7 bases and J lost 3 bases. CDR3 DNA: TGCAGCGAGATTGCGGGAGGGAGCTACAATGAGCAGTTCTTC. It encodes CSEIAGGSYNEQFF.

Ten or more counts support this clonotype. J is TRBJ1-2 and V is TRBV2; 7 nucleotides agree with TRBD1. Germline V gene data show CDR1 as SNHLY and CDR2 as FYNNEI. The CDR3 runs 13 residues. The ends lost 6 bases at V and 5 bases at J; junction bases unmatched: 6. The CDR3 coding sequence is TGTGCCAGCAGCGGACAGGAGGGGTATGGCTACACCTTC. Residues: CASSGQEGYGYTF.

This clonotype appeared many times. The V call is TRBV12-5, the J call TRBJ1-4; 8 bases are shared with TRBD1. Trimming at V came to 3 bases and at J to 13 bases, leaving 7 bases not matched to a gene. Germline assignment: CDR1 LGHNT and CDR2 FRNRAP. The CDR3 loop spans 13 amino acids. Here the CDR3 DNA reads TGTGCTAGTGGTTTAGGACAGGGTGTCGGACTGTTTTTT. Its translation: CASGLGQGVGLFF.

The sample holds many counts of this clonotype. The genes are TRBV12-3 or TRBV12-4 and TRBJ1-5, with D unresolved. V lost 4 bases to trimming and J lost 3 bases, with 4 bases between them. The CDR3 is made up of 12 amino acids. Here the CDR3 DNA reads TGTGCCAGCAGTTACATCAATCAGCCCCAGCATTTT. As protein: CASSYINQPQHF.

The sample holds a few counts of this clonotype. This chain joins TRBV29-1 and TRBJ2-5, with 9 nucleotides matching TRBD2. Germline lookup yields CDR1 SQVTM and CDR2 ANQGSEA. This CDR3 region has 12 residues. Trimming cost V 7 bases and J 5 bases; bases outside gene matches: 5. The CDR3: CSGAGGLETQYF. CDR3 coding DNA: TGCAGCGGGGCGGGGGGGTTGGAGACCCAGTACTTC.

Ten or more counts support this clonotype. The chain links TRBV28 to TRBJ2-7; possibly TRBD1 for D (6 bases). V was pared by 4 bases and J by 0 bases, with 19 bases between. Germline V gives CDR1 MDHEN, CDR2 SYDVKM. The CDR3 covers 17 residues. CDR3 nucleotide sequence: TGTGCCAGCAGTTACTCACAGGGAGTCGTGCCCTCCTACGAGCAGTACTTC. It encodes CASSYSQGVVPSYEQYF.

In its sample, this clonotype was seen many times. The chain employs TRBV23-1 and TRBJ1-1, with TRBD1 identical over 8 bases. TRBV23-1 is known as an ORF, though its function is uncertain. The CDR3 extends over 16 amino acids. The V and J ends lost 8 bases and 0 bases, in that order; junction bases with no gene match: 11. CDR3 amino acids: CASRDRHDMLNTEAFF. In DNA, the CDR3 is TGCGCCAGCCGGGACAGGCATGACATGTTGAACACTGAAGCTTTCTTT.

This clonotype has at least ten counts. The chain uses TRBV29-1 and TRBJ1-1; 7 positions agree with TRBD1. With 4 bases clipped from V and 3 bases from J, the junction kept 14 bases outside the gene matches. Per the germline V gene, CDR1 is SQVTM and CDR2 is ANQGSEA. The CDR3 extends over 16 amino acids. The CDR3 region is CSVVGTGDGAYTEAFF. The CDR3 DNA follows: TGCAGCGTTGTCGGTACAGGGGACGGGGCATACACTGAAGCTTTCTTT.

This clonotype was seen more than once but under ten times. The CDR3 nucleotides are TGCAGTGCTAGAGTGGACGGGAACTATGGCTACACCTTC. It is translated as CSARVDGNYGYTF. V gene TRBV20-1 combines with J gene TRBJ1-2; D remains unclear. Trimming took off 1 base at V and 2 bases at J, with 8 bases between the two ends. The CDR3 is 13 amino acids. From germline, CDR1 is DFQATT and CDR2 SNEGSKA (reference sequence).

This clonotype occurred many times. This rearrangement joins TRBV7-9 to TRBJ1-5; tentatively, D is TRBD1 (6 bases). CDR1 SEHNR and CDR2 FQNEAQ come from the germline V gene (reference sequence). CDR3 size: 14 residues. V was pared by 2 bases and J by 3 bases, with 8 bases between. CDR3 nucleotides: TGTGCCAGCAGCTTACAGGGGCCCAATCAGCCCCAGCATTTT. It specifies CASSLQGPNQPQHF.

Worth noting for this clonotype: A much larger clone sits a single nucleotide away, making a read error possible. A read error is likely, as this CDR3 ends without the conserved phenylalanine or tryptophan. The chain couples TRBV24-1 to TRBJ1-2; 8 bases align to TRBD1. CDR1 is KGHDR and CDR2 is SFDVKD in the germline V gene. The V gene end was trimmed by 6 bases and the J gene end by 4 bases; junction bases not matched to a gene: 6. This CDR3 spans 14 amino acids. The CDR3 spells CATSPAGGAYGYTL. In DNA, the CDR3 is TGTGCCACCAGTCCGGCAGGGGGCGCCTATGGCTACACCCTC.

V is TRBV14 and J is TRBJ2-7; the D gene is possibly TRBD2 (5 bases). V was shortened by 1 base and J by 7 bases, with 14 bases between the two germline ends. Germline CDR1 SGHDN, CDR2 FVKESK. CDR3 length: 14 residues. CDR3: CASSQAIGPGEQYF. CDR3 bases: TGTGCCAGCAGCCAAGCTATTGGCCCGGGGGAGCAGTACTTC.